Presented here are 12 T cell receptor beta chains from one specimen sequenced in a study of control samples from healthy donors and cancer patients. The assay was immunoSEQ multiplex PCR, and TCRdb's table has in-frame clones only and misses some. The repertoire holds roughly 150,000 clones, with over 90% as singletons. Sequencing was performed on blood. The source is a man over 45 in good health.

In nucleotides, the CDR3 is TGTGCCAGCAGTGCCAAAGCTAGCGGCACAGATACGCAGTATTTT. Its protein product is CASSAKASGTDTQYF. The chain recombines TRBV27 with TRBJ2-3, with D tentatively TRBD2 (6 bases). Trimming stripped 5 bases from V and 1 base from J, with 13 bases between. CDR3 size: 15 residues. Germline V CDR1 and CDR2: MNHEY, SMNVEV (reference sequence).

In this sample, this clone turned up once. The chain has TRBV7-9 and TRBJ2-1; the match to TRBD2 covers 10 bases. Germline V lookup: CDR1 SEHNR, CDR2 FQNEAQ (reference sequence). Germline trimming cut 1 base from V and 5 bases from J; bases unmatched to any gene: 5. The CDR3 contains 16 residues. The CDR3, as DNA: TGTGCCAGCAGCTTAGGGACTAGCGGCCGTGACAATGAGCAGTTCTTC. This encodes CASSLGTSGRDNEQFF.

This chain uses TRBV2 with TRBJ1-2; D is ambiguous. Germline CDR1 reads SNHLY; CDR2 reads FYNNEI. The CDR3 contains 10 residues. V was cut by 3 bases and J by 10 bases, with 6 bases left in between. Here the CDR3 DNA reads TGTGCCAGCAGTGAGCCCGTCTACACCTTC. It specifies CASSEPVYTF.

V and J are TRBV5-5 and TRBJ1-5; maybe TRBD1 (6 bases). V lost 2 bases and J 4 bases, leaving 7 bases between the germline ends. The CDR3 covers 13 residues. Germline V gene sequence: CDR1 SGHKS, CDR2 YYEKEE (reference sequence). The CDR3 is CASSLQGNQPQHF. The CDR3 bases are TGTGCCAGCAGCTTACAGGGAAATCAGCCCCAGCATTTT.

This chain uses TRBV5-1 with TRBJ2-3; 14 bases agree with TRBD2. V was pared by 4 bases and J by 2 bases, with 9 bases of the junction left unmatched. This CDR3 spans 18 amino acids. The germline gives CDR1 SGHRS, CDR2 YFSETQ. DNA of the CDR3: TGCGCCAGCAGCGGGAGGACTAGCGGGAGGCCTTACACAGATACGCAGTATTTT. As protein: CASSGRTSGRPYTDTQYF. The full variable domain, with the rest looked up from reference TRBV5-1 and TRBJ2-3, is KAGVTQTPRYLIKTRGQQVTLSCSPISGHRSVSWYQQTPGQGLQFLFEYFSETQRNKGNFPGRFSGRQFSNSRSEMNVSTLELGDSALYLCASSGRTSGRPYTDTQYFGPGTRLTVL.

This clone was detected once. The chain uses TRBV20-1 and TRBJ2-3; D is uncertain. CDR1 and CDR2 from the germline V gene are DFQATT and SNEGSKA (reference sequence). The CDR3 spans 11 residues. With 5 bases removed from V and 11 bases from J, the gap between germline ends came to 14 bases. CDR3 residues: CSADGFKGQYF. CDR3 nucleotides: TGCAGTGCTGATGGCTTTAAGGGGCAGTATTTT.

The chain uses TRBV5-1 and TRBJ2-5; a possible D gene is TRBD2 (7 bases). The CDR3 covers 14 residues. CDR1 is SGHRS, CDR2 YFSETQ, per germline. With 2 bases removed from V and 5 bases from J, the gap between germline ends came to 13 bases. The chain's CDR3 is CASSFRGGGETQYF. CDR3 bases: TGCGCCAGCAGCTTTAGAGGGGGGGGCGAGACCCAGTACTTC.

The CDR3 sequence is CASSHYAGTGSYEQYF. CDR3 nucleotide sequence: TGTGCCAGCAGCCACTACGCCGGGACAGGGTCCTACGAGCAGTACTTC. J is TRBJ2-7 and V is TRBV14; 9 nucleotides match TRBD1. Losses at the gene ends were 3 bases for V and 1 base for J; bases not matched to a gene: 7. The CDR3 extends over 16 amino acids. Germline CDR1 SGHDN, CDR2 FVKESK.

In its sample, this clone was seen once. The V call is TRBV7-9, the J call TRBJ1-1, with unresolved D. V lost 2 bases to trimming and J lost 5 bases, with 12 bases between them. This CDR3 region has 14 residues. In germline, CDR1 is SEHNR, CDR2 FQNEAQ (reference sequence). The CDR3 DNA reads TGTGCCAGCAGCTTATCCAAGGAGGATACTGAAGCTTTCTTT. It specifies CASSLSKEDTEAFF.

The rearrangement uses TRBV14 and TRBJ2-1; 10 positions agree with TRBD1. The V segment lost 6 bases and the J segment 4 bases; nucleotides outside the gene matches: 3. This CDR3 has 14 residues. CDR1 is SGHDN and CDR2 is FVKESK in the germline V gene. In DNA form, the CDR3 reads TGTGCCAGCAGAGGGACAGGGGCGTACAATGAGCAGTTCTTC. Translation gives CASRGTGAYNEQFF. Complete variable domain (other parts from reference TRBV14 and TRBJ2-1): EAGVTQFPSHSVIEKGQTVTLRCDPISGHDNLYWYRRVMGKEIKFLLHFVKESKQDESGMPNNRFLAERTGGTYSTLKVQPAELEDSGVYFCASRGTGAYNEQFFGPGTRLTVL.

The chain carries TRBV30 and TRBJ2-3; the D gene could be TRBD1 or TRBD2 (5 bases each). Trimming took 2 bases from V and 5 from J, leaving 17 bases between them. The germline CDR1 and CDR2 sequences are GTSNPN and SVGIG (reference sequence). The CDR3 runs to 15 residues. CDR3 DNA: TGTGCCTGGAGTTTCGACAGAAACCGGGGAGATACGCAGTATTTT. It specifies CAWSFDRNRGDTQYF.

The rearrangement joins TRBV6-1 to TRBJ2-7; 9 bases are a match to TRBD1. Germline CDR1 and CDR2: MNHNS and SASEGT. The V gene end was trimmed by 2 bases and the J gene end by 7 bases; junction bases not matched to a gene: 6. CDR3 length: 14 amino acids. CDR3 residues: CASSEWTGAGEQYF. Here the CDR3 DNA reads TGTGCCAGCAGTGAATGGACAGGGGCCGGGGAGCAGTACTTC.